The clone carrying this T cell receptor beta chain was observed a handful of times. The source of the sample is a study of blood T cell repertoires in COVID-19. Turning to the study itself: The United States, Italy and Spain were the sources of the acute and convalescent COVID-19 samples.

Germline CDR1 and CDR2: MNHNY and SVGAGI (reference sequence). CDR3 length: 15 amino acids. Trimming took off 4 bases at V and 6 bases at J, with 17 bases between the two ends. The assay was immunoSEQ multiplex PCR, and TCRdb's table has in-frame clones only and misses some. The sample holds more than 110,000 clones, about three quarters seen once. The receptor was isolated from a woman older than 75 with active or convalescent COVID-19. Specimen: peripheral blood. The chain uses TRBV6-6 and TRBJ2-3; possible D gene TRBD1, 6 bases. CDR3 DNA sequence: TGTGCCAGCAGTTTCCCTGCACAGGGTGTGGATACGCAGTATTTT. Residues: CASSFPAQGVDTQYF.